What follows are 26 T cell receptor beta chains derived from one specimen sequenced in a study of control samples from healthy donors and cancer patients. Here immunoSEQ multiplex PCR was the method, and the copy in TCRdb shows in-frame clones only, minus some. The sample has 110,000 or so clones; roughly nine tenths are singletons. The sample taken for sequencing was blood. These TCRs come from a human donor in good health. The donor label of this sample is uncertain.

The V call is TRBV6-2 or TRBV6-3, the J call TRBJ1-5; D may be TRBD1 (5 bases). V was pared by 6 bases and J by 2 bases, with 14 bases between. The germline gives CDR1 MNHEY, CDR2 SVGEGT. The CDR3 spans 15 residues. The CDR3 bases are TGTGCCAGCAGCCCGGGACCTCTAGGCAATCAGCCCCAGCATTTT. This encodes CASSPGPLGNQPQHF.

The chain links TRBV5-1 to TRBJ2-7, with D perhaps matching TRBD1 or TRBD2 (5 bases each). CDR1 is SGHRS and CDR2 is YFSETQ in the germline V gene. CDR3 length: 12 residues. Trimming shortened V by 2 bases and J by 7 bases, and 10 bases separated the two germline ends. The CDR3 sequence is CASSLSGTEQYF. As DNA, the CDR3 is TGCGCCAGCAGCTTATCCGGGACGGAGCAGTACTTC.

The chain employs TRBV29-1 and TRBJ1-5, with a weak D call TRBD1 (6 bases). CDR3 length: 12 residues. Trimming took 7 bases from V and 3 from J, leaving 10 bases between them. Germline V gene lookup returns CDR1 SQVTM and CDR2 ANQGSEA. The CDR3: CSATGYNQPQHF. CDR3 nucleotides: TGCAGCGCGACAGGTTACAATCAGCCCCAGCATTTT. Combining the CDR3 with reference TRBV29-1 and TRBJ1-5 gives the whole variable domain SAVISQKPSRDICQRGTSLTIQCQVDSQVTMMFWYRQQPGQSLTLIATANQGSEATYESGFVIDKFPISRPNLTFSTLTVSNMSPEDSSIYLCSATGYNQPQHFGDGTRLSIL.

The chain is built from TRBV5-1 and TRBJ1-1; D is undetermined. V was cut by 1 base and J by 1 base, with 5 bases left in between. The length of the CDR3 is 13 residues. The germline V gene has CDR1 SGHRS and CDR2 YFSETQ. The CDR3 reads CASSLTKNTEAFF. The CDR3 DNA follows: TGCGCCAGCAGCTTGACCAAGAACACTGAAGCTTTCTTT.

The chain carries TRBV6-1 and TRBJ2-4; a possible D gene is TRBD2 (6 bases). There are 13 residues in the CDR3. V lost 3 bases and J lost 7, with 10 bases in between. The germline CDR1 and CDR2 sequences are MNHNS and SASEGT. The DNA of the CDR3 is TGTGCCAGCAGTGACGGGGGTGGGAACATTCAGTACTTC. Residues: CASSDGGGNIQYF.

For the CDR3, the DNA is TGCGCCAGCAGCCGGGCCTTCGGAGGGGAGCTGTTTTTT. Its translation is CASSRAFGGELFF. The chain carries TRBV10-1 and TRBJ2-2; D gene unclear. The germline V gene has CDR1 WNHNN and CDR2 SYGVQD (reference sequence). V was trimmed by 6 bases and J by 8 bases, leaving 13 bases between them. The length of the CDR3 is 13 residues.

CDR3 amino acids: CASSTRIAAPGELFF. Written as DNA, the CDR3 is TGTGCCAGCAGCACCAGAATCGCAGCACCCGGGGAGCTGTTTTTT. This rearrangement joins TRBV7-2 to TRBJ2-2, with D unclear. The V end lost 5 bases, the J end lost 6 bases, and 16 bases lay between the germline ends. Germline-derived CDR1 and CDR2 are SGHTA and FQGNSA. The CDR3 covers 15 residues.

The chain recombines TRBV7-2 with TRBJ2-3, with 10 bases lining up with TRBD2. The CDR3 loop spans 15 amino acids. Germline V gene data show CDR1 as SGHTA and CDR2 as FQGNSA. V was pared by 6 bases and J by 2 bases, with 5 bases of the junction left unmatched. CDR3 sequence (DNA): TGTGCCAGCAGTCGGACTAGCGGCCTCACAGATACGCAGTATTTT. This codes for CASSRTSGLTDTQYF.

The chain combines TRBV6-5 with TRBJ2-1, with D possibly being TRBD1 (5 bases). CDR3 length: 13 amino acids. Trimming pared 7 bases from V and 5 bases from J, leaving 12 bases between. Germline CDR1 and CDR2: MNHEY and SVGAGI. The CDR3 bases are TGTGCCAGCATCCTCGACAGAAACAATGAGCAGTTCTTC. Encoded protein: CASILDRNNEQFF.

The chain joins TRBV5-1 to TRBJ1-2; D is unresolved. The CDR3 totals 13 residues. Trimming stripped 0 bases from V and 6 bases from J, with 9 bases between. Germline-derived CDR1 and CDR2 are SGHRS and YFSETQ. The CDR3 here is CASSLGGFDGYTF. In DNA form, the CDR3 reads TGCGCCAGCAGCTTGGGGGGTTTCGATGGCTACACCTTC. Based on the CDR3 plus reference TRBV5-1 and TRBJ1-2, the full variable domain is KAGVTQTPRYLIKTRGQQVTLSCSPISGHRSVSWYQQTPGQGLQFLFEYFSETQRNKGNFPGRFSGRQFSNSRSEMNVSTLELGDSALYLCASSLGGFDGYTFGSGTRLTVV.

Comments on this clone: An end of the junction differs from the germline gene, which may be a read error. This chain joins TRBV30 and TRBJ2-1; maybe TRBD2 (6 bases). The CDR3 extends over 12 amino acids. Germline assignment: CDR1 GTSNPN and CDR2 SVGIG (reference sequence). In nucleotides, the CDR3 is TGTGCTTGGAGACGGGGGTACAATGAGCAGTTCTTC. Translation: CAWRRGYNEQFF.

This clone has just one count. The rearrangement uses TRBV6-5 and TRBJ1-2, with 7 positions matching TRBD1. With V trimmed by 5 bases and J by 2 bases, 5 bases remained unmatched. The CDR3 contains 14 residues. The V gene's germline CDR1 is MNHEY and CDR2 SVGAGI. The DNA for the CDR3 is TGTGCCAGCAGTAGACAGGGTTTGAACTATGGCTACACCTTC. This codes for CASSRQGLNYGYTF.

The chain employs TRBV25-1 and TRBJ2-3; D call uncertain. The germline CDR1 and CDR2 sequences are MGHDK and SYGVNS. This CDR3 spans 12 amino acids. Trimming left V 7 bases short and J 2 bases short, with 7 bases between. In DNA form, the CDR3 reads TGTGCCAGCAACGAGAACACAGATACGCAGTATTTT. Translated: CASNENTDTQYF.

CDR3 sequence reads: CASSFSRVDTEAFF. The DNA of the CDR3 is TGTGCCAGCAGTTTCTCTAGGGTGGACACTGAAGCTTTCTTT. The rearrangement uses TRBV28 and TRBJ1-1; D uncertain. CDR3 length equals 14 residues. The germline V and J ends were trimmed by 3 bases and 3 bases, with 11 bases remaining between them. Germline CDR1 is MDHEN and CDR2 is SYDVKM.

The chain employs TRBV5-1 and TRBJ2-1; a possible D gene is TRBD1 (5 bases). CDR1 and CDR2 from the germline V gene are SGHRS and YFSETQ. Trimming took 6 bases from V and 4 from J, leaving 32 bases between them. The CDR3 runs 20 residues. DNA for the CDR3: TGCGCCAGCACGCTCGTTGAACAGACAGTGAGACCAACAGGATACAATGAGCAGTTCTTC. Translated, it gives CASTLVEQTVRPTGYNEQFF.

J is TRBJ1-5 and V is TRBV6-6; weak D call: TRBD1 (5 bases). Germline-derived CDR1 and CDR2 are MNHNY and SVGAGI (reference sequence). Trimming shortened V by 5 bases and J by 0 bases, and 11 bases separated the two germline ends. This CDR3 spans 15 amino acids. CDR3 sequence reads: CASSRDPYSNQPQHF. The CDR3 DNA sequence: TGTGCCAGCAGTCGGGACCCCTATAGCAATCAGCCCCAGCATTTT.

This chain joins TRBV7-8 and TRBJ2-1, with 7 bases lining up with TRBD2. There are 16 residues in the CDR3. From germline, CDR1 is SGHVS and CDR2 FQNEAQ. With V trimmed by 2 bases and J by 4 bases, 8 bases remained unmatched. Here the CDR3 reads CASSLSTGGGYNEQFF. DNA for the CDR3: TGTGCCAGCAGCTTATCGACGGGCGGGGGTTACAATGAGCAGTTCTTC.

The CDR3 DNA follows: TGTGCCTTGAAAGGTCTGGGCAGGGGGTCTTACGAGCAGTACTTC. Translating it yields CALKGLGRGSYEQYF. J is TRBJ2-7 and V is TRBV30; 7 nucleotides match TRBD1. CDR1 is GTSNPN and CDR2 is SVGIG in the germline V gene (reference sequence). Trimming took 7 bases from V and 4 from J; bases not matched to a gene: 16. CDR3 length: 15 amino acids.

This chain joins TRBV4-1 and TRBJ1-1; D remains unclear. V lost 1 base to trimming and J lost 5 bases, with 8 bases between them. Germline loops: CDR1 MGHRA, CDR2 YSYEKL. The CDR3 has 13 residues. The CDR3 protein is CASSQGARTEAFF. CDR3 nucleotide sequence: TGCGCCAGCAGCCAAGGTGCGAGGACTGAAGCTTTCTTT.

The chain links TRBV18 to TRBJ2-1; TRBD1 matches at 7 bases. The CDR3 consists of 15 residues. From germline, CDR1 is KGHSH and CDR2 LQKENI. V lost 2 bases to trimming and J lost 8 bases; unmatched junction nucleotides: 9. The CDR3: CASSPTGVPTDEQFF. The CDR3 coding sequence is TGTGCCAGCTCACCAACAGGGGTCCCCACCGATGAGCAGTTCTTC.

J is TRBJ1-5 and V is TRBV24-1; D unclear. The CDR3 runs to 14 residues. Trimming pared 5 bases from V and 2 bases from J, leaving 9 bases between. Per the germline V gene, CDR1 is KGHDR and CDR2 is SFDVKD. CDR3 sequence reads: CATSAGSGNQPQHF. The CDR3 DNA reads as TGTGCCACCAGTGCTGGGTCGGGCAATCAGCCCCAGCATTTT.

The genes are TRBV3-1 (or the pseudogene TRBV3-2) and TRBJ2-7; perhaps TRBD2 as D (5 bases). CDR1 is LGHDT, CDR2 YNNKEL, per germline (reference sequence). This CDR3 has 15 residues. Trimming removed 8 bases at V and 0 bases at J, with 17 bases between. The CDR3 spells CASPPAEVFSYEQYV. The CDR3 nucleotides read TGTGCCAGCCCCCCCGCGGAGGTTTTCTCCTACGAGCAGTACGTC.

V usage is TRBV6-5 and J usage is TRBJ1-6, with TRBD1 identical over 7 bases. V lost 7 bases to trimming and J lost 5 bases; unmatched junction nucleotides: 5. This CDR3 has 14 residues. Germline assignment: CDR1 MNHEY and CDR2 SVGAGI. CDR3 loop: CASIPGQNNSPLHF. The CDR3 nucleotides are TGTGCCAGCATTCCGGGACAGAATAATTCACCCCTCCACTTT.

The V and J genes are TRBV27 and TRBJ1-5; the match to TRBD1 covers 7 bases. CDR3 length: 15 residues. The V gene's germline CDR1 is MNHEY and CDR2 SMNVEV (reference sequence). The trim removed 6 bases at V and 3 bases at J, leaving 8 bases unmatched. The CDR3 is CASRTGQNYNQPQHF. The CDR3, as DNA: TGTGCCAGCAGGACGGGACAGAATTACAATCAGCCCCAGCATTTT.

This chain links TRBV21-1 with TRBJ1-5. TRBV21-1 is designated a pseudogene. CDR3 length: 14 residues. CDR3: CASSIRDSNQPQHF. CDR3 nucleotides: TGTGCCAGCAGCATACGGGATAGCAATCAGCCCCAGCATTTT.

This clone has a single count. The chain uses TRBV6-2 or TRBV6-3 and TRBJ1-1, with 8 bases identical to TRBD1. CDR1 is MNHEY, CDR2 SVGEGT, per germline. V dropped 2 bases and J dropped 0; count of bases not matched to a gene: 8. The CDR3 is 17 amino acids. The DNA for the CDR3 is TGTGCCAGCAGTTACGGGCGACAGGGGAGTGTGAACACTGAAGCTTTCTTT. Protein sequence: CASSYGRQGSVNTEAFF.